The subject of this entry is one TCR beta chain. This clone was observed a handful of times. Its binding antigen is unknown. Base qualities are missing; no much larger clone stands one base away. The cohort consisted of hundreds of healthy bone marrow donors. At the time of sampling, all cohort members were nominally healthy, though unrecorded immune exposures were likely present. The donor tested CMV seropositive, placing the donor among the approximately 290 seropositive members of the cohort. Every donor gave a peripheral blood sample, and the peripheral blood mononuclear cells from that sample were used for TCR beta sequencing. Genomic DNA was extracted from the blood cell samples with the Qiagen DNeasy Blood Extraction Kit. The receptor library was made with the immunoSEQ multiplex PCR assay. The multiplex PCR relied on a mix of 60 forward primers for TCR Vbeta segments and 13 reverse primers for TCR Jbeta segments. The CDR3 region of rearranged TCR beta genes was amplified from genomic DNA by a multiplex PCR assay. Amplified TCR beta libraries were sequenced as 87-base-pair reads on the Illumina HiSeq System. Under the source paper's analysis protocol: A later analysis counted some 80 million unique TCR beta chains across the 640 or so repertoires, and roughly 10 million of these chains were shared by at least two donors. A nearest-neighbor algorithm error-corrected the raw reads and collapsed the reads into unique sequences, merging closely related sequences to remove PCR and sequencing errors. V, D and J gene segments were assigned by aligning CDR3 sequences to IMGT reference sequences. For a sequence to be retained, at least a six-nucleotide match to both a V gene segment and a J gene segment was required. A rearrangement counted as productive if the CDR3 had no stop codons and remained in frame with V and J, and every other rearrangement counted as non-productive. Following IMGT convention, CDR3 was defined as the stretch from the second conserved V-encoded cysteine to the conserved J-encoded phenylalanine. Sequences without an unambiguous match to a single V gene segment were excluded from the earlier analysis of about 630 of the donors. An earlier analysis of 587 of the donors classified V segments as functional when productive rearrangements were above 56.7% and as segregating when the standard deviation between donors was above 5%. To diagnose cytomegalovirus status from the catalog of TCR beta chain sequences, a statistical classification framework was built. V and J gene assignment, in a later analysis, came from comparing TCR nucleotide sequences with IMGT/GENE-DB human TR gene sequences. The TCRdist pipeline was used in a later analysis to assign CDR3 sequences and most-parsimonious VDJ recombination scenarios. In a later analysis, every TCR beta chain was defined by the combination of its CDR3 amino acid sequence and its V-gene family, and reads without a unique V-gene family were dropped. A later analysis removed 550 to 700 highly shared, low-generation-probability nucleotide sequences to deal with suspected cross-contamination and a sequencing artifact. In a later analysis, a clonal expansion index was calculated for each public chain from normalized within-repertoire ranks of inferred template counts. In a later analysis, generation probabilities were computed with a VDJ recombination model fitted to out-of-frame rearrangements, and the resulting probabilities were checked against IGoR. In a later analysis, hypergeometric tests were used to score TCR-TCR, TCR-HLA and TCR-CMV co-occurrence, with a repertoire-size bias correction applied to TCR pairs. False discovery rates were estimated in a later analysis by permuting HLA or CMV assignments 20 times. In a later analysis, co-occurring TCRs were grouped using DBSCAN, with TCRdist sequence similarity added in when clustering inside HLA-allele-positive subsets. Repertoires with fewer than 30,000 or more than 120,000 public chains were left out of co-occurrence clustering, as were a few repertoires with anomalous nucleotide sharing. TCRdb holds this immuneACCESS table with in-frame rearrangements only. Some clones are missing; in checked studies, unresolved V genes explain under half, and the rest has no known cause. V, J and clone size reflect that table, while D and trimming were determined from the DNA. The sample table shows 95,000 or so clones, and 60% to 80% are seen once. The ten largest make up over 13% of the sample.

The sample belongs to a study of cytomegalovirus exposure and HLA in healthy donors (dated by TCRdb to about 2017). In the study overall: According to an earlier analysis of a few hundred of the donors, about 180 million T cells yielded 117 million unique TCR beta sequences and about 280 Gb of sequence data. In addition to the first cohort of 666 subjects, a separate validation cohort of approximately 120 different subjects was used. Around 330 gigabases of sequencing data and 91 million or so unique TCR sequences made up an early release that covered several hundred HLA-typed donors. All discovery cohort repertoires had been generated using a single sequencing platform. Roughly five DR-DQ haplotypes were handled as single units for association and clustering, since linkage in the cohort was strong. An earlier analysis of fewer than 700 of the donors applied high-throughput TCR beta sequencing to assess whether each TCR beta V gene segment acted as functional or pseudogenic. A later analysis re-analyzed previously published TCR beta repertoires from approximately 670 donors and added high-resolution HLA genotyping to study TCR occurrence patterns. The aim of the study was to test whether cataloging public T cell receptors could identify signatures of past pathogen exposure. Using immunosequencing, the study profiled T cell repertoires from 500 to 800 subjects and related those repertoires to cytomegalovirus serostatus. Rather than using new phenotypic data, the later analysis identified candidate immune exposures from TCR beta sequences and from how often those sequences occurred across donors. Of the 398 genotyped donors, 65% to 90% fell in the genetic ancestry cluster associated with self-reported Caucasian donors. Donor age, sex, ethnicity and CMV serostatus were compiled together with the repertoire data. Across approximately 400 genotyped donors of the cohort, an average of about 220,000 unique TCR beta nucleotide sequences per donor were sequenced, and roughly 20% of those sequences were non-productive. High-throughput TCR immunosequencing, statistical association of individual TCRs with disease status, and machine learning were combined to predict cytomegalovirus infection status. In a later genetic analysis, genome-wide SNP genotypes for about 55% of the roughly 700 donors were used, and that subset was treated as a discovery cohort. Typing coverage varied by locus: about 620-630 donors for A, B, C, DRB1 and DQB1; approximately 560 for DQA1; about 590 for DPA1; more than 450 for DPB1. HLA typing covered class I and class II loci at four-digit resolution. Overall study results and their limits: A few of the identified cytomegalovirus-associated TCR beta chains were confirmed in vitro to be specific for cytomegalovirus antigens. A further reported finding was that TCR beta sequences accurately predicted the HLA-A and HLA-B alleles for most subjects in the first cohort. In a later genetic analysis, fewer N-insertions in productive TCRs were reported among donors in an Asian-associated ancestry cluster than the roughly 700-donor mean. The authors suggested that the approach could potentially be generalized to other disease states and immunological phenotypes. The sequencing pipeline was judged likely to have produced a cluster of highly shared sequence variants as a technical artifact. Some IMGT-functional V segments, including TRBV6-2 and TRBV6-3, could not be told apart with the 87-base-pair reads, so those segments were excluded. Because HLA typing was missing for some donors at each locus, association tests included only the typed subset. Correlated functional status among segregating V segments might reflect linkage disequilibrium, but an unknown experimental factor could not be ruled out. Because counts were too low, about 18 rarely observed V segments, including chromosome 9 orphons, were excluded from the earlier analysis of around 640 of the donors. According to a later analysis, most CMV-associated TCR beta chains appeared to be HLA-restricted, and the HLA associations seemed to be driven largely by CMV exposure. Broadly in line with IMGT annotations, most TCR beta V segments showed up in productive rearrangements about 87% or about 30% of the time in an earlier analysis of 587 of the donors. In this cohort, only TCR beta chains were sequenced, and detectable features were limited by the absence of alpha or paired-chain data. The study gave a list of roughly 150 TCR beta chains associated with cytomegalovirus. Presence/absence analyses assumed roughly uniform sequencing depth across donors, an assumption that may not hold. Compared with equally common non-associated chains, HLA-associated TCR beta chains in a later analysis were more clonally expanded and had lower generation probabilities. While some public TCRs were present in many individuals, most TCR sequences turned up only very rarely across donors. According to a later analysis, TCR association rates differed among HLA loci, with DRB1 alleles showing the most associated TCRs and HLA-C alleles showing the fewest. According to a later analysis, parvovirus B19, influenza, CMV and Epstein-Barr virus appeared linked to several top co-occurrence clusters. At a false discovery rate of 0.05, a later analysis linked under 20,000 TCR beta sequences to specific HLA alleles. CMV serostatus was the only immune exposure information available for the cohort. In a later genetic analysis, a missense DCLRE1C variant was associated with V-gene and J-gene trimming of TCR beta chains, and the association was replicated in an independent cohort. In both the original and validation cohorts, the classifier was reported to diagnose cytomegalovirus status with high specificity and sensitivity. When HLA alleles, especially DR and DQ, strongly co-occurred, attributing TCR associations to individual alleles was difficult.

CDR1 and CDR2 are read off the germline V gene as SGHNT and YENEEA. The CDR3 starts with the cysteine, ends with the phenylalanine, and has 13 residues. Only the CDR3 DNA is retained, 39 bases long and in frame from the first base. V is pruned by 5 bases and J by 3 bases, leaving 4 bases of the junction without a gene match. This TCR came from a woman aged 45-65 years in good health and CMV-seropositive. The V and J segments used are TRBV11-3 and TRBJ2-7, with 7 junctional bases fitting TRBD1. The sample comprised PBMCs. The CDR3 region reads CASSPGQDYEQYF. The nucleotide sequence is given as TGTGCCAGCAGCCCCGGACAGGACTACGAGCAGTACTTC.